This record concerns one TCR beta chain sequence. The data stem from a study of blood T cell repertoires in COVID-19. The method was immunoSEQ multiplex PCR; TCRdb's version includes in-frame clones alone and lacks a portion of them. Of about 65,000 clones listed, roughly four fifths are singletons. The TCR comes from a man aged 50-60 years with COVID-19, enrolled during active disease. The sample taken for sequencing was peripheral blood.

The CDR3 DNA is TGTGCCAGCAGCGAGGGACAGGGAGAGACCCAGTACTTC. This sequence encodes CASSEGQGETQYF. This chain links TRBV11-3 with TRBJ2-5; TRBD1 agrees at 9 bases. Trimming took 5 bases from V and 4 from J; bases not matched to a gene: 2. CDR3 size: 13 residues. Looked up from germline, CDR1 is SGHNT and CDR2 is YENEEA.